This TCR beta chain was retrieved from a study of response to subunit inactivated influenza vaccine. Only a few counts were recorded for this clonotype. Its target is unknown. The CDR3 length is 14 residues. V lost 1 base to trimming and J lost 6 bases, with 9 bases between them. From germline, CDR1 is SGHVS and CDR2 FNYEAQ. TCRdb re-derived calls from the RT-PCR reads in MiXCR, one entry per CDR3 protein. This table holds approximately 500,000 distinct CDR3 sequences, 10% to 15% found once. The study, taken as a whole, reports: With each seasonal influenza vaccination, the authors suggested, few new T cells are recruited.

The rearrangement joins TRBV7-6 to TRBJ2-2; D might be TRBD2 (7 bases). This TCR was recovered from a man aged 45-65 years who received an inactivated influenza vaccine. Sequencing was performed on PBMCs from blood, taken about 40 days after vaccination. CDR3 residues: CASSLGEGAGELFF. The CDR3 coding sequence is TGTGCCAGCAGCTTAGGGGAGGGGGCCGGGGAGCTGTTTTTT.